The clone carrying this T cell receptor (beta chain) was observed many times. Its antigen is unknown. This sample was taken from a study of T cells after yellow fever vaccination. Study-wide points: From the bulk population, abundant clonotypes could contaminate and appear within FACS-sorted repertoires. The secondary response was weaker, and its peak arrived faster, on day 5 versus 15. Only a small proportion of the clonotypes turned up in both the CD4 and the CD8 compartments, likely arising from convergent recombination.

This CDR3 is built from 17 residues. Germline V gives CDR1 MNHEY, CDR2 SVGAGI. Germline trimming cut 0 bases from V and 4 bases from J; bases unmatched to any gene: 7. By 5'RACE template switching, TCR cDNA was produced, with a universal primer site and UMIs added in the process. TCRdb recomputed calls from the 5' RACE reads with MiXCR, one row per CDR3 protein. The sample includes fewer than 450,000 distinct CDR3 sequences, under 14% seen only once; the top ten take about 17%. The chain recombines TRBV6-5 with TRBJ2-1; 9 bases match TRBD1. The receptor comes from a man between 18 and 29 years old who received the YFV17D yellow fever vaccine. The specimen comprised PBMCs, sampled on the day of the first yellow fever vaccination. The CDR3 here is CASSYSTGGHRYNEQFF. The CDR3, as DNA: TGTGCCAGCAGTTACTCTACAGGGGGCCATAGATACAATGAGCAGTTCTTC.